The 9 T cell receptor beta chains in this list originate from one sample, sequenced in a study of T cell responses to AZD1222 COVID-19 vaccine. The table came from immunoSEQ multiplex PCR; TCRdb's copy has only in-frame clones and leaves some out. This table holds some 99,000 clones, roughly 88% found once. The starting material was peripheral blood, obtained on day 0 of MenACWY control vaccination. These TCRs come from an adult in good health.

The chain uses TRBV19 and TRBJ2-3, with 10 bases fitting TRBD2. Germline V lookup: CDR1 LNHDA, CDR2 SQIVND (reference sequence). This CDR3 comprises 15 residues. V lost 7 bases and J lost 3; bases outside the gene matches: 7. CDR3 residues: CASTASGRRTDTQYF. DNA for the CDR3: TGTGCCAGTACCGCTAGCGGGAGACGAACAGATACGCAGTATTTT.

The V call is TRBV10-3, the J call TRBJ2-5; TRBD2 agrees at 9 bases. This CDR3 contains 16 residues. With 6 bases clipped from V and 7 bases from J, the junction kept 15 bases outside the gene matches. Per germline, CDR1 ENHRY and CDR2 SYGVKD. This chain's CDR3 is CAIRKGGLAHLGTQYF. DNA for the CDR3: TGTGCCATCAGAAAAGGGGGACTAGCCCATTTGGGGACCCAGTACTTC.

V and J are TRBV30 and TRBJ1-5; D not resolved. Germline-derived CDR1 and CDR2 are GTSNPN and SVGIG (reference sequence). This CDR3 spans 13 amino acids. V was clipped by 1 base and J by 5 bases, with 9 bases between them. CDR3 DNA: TGTGCCTGGAGTGGGTCAGGAGATCAGCCCCAGCATTTT. It yields the protein CAWSGSGDQPQHF.

This chain uses TRBV5-4 with TRBJ2-7; the D is unclear. Germline CDR1 SGHNT, CDR2 YYREEE (reference sequence). This CDR3 spans 15 amino acids. V dropped 0 bases and J dropped 0 bases, with 10 bases sitting between them. The CDR3 nucleotides are TGTGCCAGCAGCTTGGGGTTCACCCTCTCCTACGAGCAGTACTTC. Translated: CASSLGFTLSYEQYF.

V gene TRBV30 combines with J gene TRBJ1-1, with no clear D. Germline values: CDR1 GTSNPN, CDR2 SVGIG (reference sequence). The V and J ends lost 0 bases and 6 bases respectively, with 11 bases between them. This CDR3 comprises 13 residues. CDR3 sequence reads: CAWSVRQGAEAFF. CDR3 DNA sequence: TGTGCCTGGAGTGTACGACAAGGCGCTGAAGCTTTCTTT.

The chain uses TRBV6-5 and TRBJ1-4, with 8 positions matching TRBD1. The V segment lost 6 bases and the J segment 7 bases; nucleotides outside the gene matches: 10. CDR1 is MNHEY and CDR2 is SVGAGI in the germline V gene. The CDR3 extends over 15 amino acids. The CDR3 DNA reads TGTGCCAGCAGCCTCGACAGGGGAGGAAGTGAAAAACTGTTTTTT. It encodes CASSLDRGGSEKLFF.

This clone was counted between two and nine times. The rearrangement uses TRBV7-3 and TRBJ1-2; tentatively, D is TRBD1 (6 bases). The germline V gene has CDR1 SGHTA and CDR2 FQGTGA. V dropped 0 bases and J dropped 8 bases, with 10 bases sitting between them. This CDR3 is built from 13 residues. CDR3 nucleotide sequence: TGTGCCAGCAGCTTAACACCAGGGGACGGCTACACCTTC. It specifies CASSLTPGDGYTF.

The chain couples TRBV4-1 to TRBJ2-7; 7 nucleotides line up with TRBD2. Germline V CDR1 and CDR2: MGHRA, YSYEKL. The CDR3 runs 15 residues. The J segment lost 7 bases and the V segment lost 3 bases, leaving 12 bases of the junction unmatched. The CDR3 DNA follows: TGCGCCAGCAGCCAGGAGAGCGGGGCGGGTCGGGAGCAGTACTTC. Translating it yields CASSQESGAGREQYF.

The chain couples TRBV28 to TRBJ2-2; TRBD1 matches at 12 bases. Trimming removed 5 bases from V and 6 bases from J; junction bases left unmatched: 7. Germline CDR1 and CDR2: MDHEN and SYDVKM. The CDR3 runs to 16 residues. The CDR3 loop reads CASSLMGTGGSGELFF. The DNA of the CDR3 is TGTGCCAGCAGTCTTATGGGGACAGGGGGCTCCGGGGAGCTGTTTTTT.